Below are 15 T cell receptor beta chains sequenced from a single sample in a study of T cells in Graves' hyperthyroidism and ophthalmopathy. The investigators amplified TCR beta CDR3 regions from RNA transcripts. RT-PCR in the first round (using the HTBI primer set) targeted the TCR CDR3. Each CDR3 protein is one row after TCRdb ran MiXCR on the multiplex PCR reads. The sample includes about 360,000 distinct CDR3 sequences, about 12% of them seen just once. The sample consisted of blood. Every receptor here comes from a woman younger than 30 with Graves' hyperthyroidism.

This clonotype has ten or more counts. The J gene is TRBJ1-4, the V gene TRBV28; D remains unclear. Trimming pared 0 bases from V and 0 bases from J, leaving 8 bases between. CDR1 and CDR2 (germline): MDHEN, SYDVKM. This CDR3 is built from 16 residues. CDR3 nucleotides: TGTGCCAGCAGTTTATGGGACCGTGCAACTAATGAAAAACTGTTTTTT. Encoded protein: CASSLWDRATNEKLFF.

This clonotype was counted ten times or more. V is TRBV3-1 and J is TRBJ1-1, with 7 bases aligning to TRBD1. Trimming removed 1 base from V and 11 bases from J; junction bases left unmatched: 10. CDR3 size: 14 residues. Germline V lookup: CDR1 LGHDT, CDR2 YNNKEL (reference sequence). CDR3 coding DNA: TGTGCCAGCAGCCAAGGAACCACCACAGGGGTCGCTTTCTTT. Amino acid sequence: CASSQGTTTGVAFF.

This clonotype turned up a few times. J is TRBJ1-2 and V is TRBV20-1; no firm D call. The germline CDR1 and CDR2 sequences are DFQATT and SNEGSKA (reference sequence). The CDR3 has 11 amino acids. V lost 4 bases and J 3 bases, leaving 6 bases between the germline ends. CDR3 amino acids: CSANRYYGYTF. DNA for the CDR3: TGCAGTGCTAACCGATACTATGGCTACACCTTC.

This clonotype appeared many times. CDR3 nucleotides: TGTGCCTATGACCTTGGGGGGCTCGAAGCTTTCTTT. Its translation is CAYDLGGLEAFF. The V gene is TRBV30, the J gene TRBJ1-1; D may be TRBD1 (6 bases). CDR1 is GTSNPN and CDR2 is SVGIG in the germline V gene (reference sequence). The CDR3 runs to 12 residues. Trimming pared 7 bases from V and 8 bases from J, leaving 17 bases between.

This clonotype was picked up many times. This rearrangement joins TRBV12-3 or TRBV12-4 to TRBJ2-5; 9 nucleotides match TRBD1. The CDR3 consists of 15 residues. Trimming at V came to 4 bases and at J to 5 bases, leaving 8 bases not matched to a gene. CDR3 residues: CASSSTGGGGETQYF. As DNA, the CDR3 is TGTGCCAGCAGTTCAACAGGGGGCGGTGGGGAGACCCAGTACTTC.

This chain uses TRBV10-3 with TRBJ1-2; no clear D. Germline V lookup: CDR1 ENHRY, CDR2 SYGVKD. The CDR3 loop spans 13 amino acids. The V end lost 0 bases, the J end lost 8 bases, and 10 bases lay between the germline ends. This CDR3 reads CAISESEVGGYTF. Written as DNA, the CDR3 is TGTGCCATCAGTGAGTCAGAGGTGGGCGGCTACACCTTC.

This clonotype was detected many times. This chain links TRBV18 with TRBJ1-4, with 7 bases fitting TRBD1. The CDR3 is 15 amino acids. Germline V CDR1 and CDR2: KGHSH, LQKENI. The V segment lost 3 bases and the J segment 3 bases; nucleotides outside the gene matches: 4. CDR3 sequence (DNA): TGTGCCAGCTCACCTGGGGGGACAGCTAATGAAAAACTGTTTTTT. As protein: CASSPGGTANEKLFF.

This clonotype showed up many times. The V gene is TRBV11-2, the J gene TRBJ2-2; unclear D gene. Trimming removed 1 base at V and 1 base at J, with 16 bases between. The germline CDR1 and CDR2 sequences are SGHAT and FQNNGV. The CDR3 runs 18 residues. The CDR3 loop reads CASSLVWEGTLNTGELFF. CDR3 coding DNA: TGTGCCAGCAGCTTAGTTTGGGAAGGCACCTTGAACACCGGGGAGCTGTTTTTT.

This clonotype was observed many times. CDR3 loop: CASSLDTGGGQPQHF. As DNA, the CDR3 is TGTGCCAGCAGCTTAGACACAGGGGGCGGTCAGCCCCAGCATTTT. This chain links TRBV11-2 with TRBJ1-5, with 9 bases lining up with TRBD1. CDR3 length equals 15 residues. The trim removed 0 bases at V and 6 bases at J, leaving 3 bases unmatched. Germline V lookup: CDR1 SGHAT, CDR2 FQNNGV. Based on the CDR3 plus reference TRBV11-2 and TRBJ1-5, the full variable domain is EAGVAQSPRYKIIEKRQSVAFWCNPISGHATLYWYQQILGQGPKLLIQFQNNGVVDDSQLPKDRFSAERLKGVDSTLKIQPAKLEDSAVYLCASSLDTGGGQPQHFGDGTRLSIL.

This chain links TRBV25-1 with TRBJ2-1, with D maybe TRBD2 (5 bases). Per the germline V gene, CDR1 is MGHDK and CDR2 is SYGVNS. The CDR3 extends over 14 amino acids. The V and J ends lost 5 bases and 8 bases respectively, with 16 bases between them. The CDR3 nucleotides are TGTGCCAGCAGTATGGACTCCGCAGTCCATGAGCAGTTCTTC. It yields the protein CASSMDSAVHEQFF.

This clonotype has at least ten counts. The CDR3 region has the DNA TGTGCCAGCAGCGGGGGCGGCCTCGGCGAGCAGTACTTC. This gives the protein CASSGGGLGEQYF. V is TRBV6-2 or TRBV6-3 and J is TRBJ2-7; either TRBD1 or TRBD2 may supply D (6 bases each). CDR3 length: 13 amino acids. The germline CDR1 and CDR2 sequences are MNHEY and SVGEGT. The V gene lost 6 bases and the J gene lost 6 bases, with 15 bases spanning the gap.

In this sample, this clonotype turned up a few times. The rearrangement uses TRBV2 and TRBJ2-7; tentatively, D is TRBD2 (5 bases). The V gene lost 7 bases and the J gene lost 3 bases, with 16 bases spanning the gap. This CDR3 is built from 14 residues. The germline gives CDR1 SNHLY, CDR2 FYNNEI. The CDR3: CASMEERGHYEQYF. The CDR3 DNA reads as TGTGCCAGCATGGAGGAAAGAGGGCACTACGAGCAGTACTTC.

This clonotype was seen ten or more times. The chain has TRBV29-1 and TRBJ1-2; 7 nucleotides align to TRBD1. Germline V gene data show CDR1 as SQVTM and CDR2 as ANQGSEA. Trimming took 5 bases from V and 8 from J; bases not matched to a gene: 8. The CDR3 sequence is 12 residues long. The CDR3 DNA reads as TGCAGCGTTCACAGGGGTGACCGCGGCTACACCTTC. This translates into CSVHRGDRGYTF.

This clonotype was detected ten times or more. The chain uses TRBV28 and TRBJ2-1, with D possibly being TRBD2 (6 bases). The length of the CDR3 is 14 residues. The germline V and J ends were trimmed by 7 bases and 4 bases, with 14 bases remaining between them. In germline, CDR1 is MDHEN, CDR2 SYDVKM. CDR3 nucleotide sequence: TGTGCCAGCAAGGGCGATAGCGGATACAATGAGCAGTTCTTC. Amino acids: CASKGDSGYNEQFF.

This rearrangement joins TRBV3-1 to TRBJ2-5; no clear D. Germline CDR1 LGHDT, CDR2 YNNKEL (reference sequence). Trimming took 4 bases from V and 8 from J, leaving 17 bases between them. This CDR3 is built from 14 residues. CDR3: CASSRVLGYGTQYF. CDR3 DNA sequence: TGTGCCAGCAGCCGAGTTCTCGGGTACGGCACCCAGTACTTC.